The T cell receptor (beta chain) under discussion was sequenced for a study of technical replicates of blood from a handful of donors. The assay was immunoSEQ multiplex PCR, and TCRdb's table has in-frame clones only and misses some. The sample contains tens of thousands of clones, 91% of which appear only once. With 5 bases removed from V and 4 bases from J, the gap between germline ends came to 17 bases. CDR1 SGHNT and CDR2 YENEEA come from the germline V gene. CDR3 length equals 15 residues. In its sample, this clone was seen once. The clonotype comes from a human donor in good health. Some clones in this sample may be carry-over from other donors' samples. Sequencing was performed on T cells isolated from PBMCs. The chain links TRBV11-3 to TRBJ1-2; D perhaps matches TRBD1 (6 bases). CDR3 nucleotide sequence: TGTGCCAGCAGCCGAGGGGGTCTCCTGCCCTATGGCTACACCTTC. Translated: CASSRGGLLPYGYTF.